This TCR beta chain was found in a study of T-cell memory formation after mild COVID-19. TCRdb passed the 5' RACE reads through MiXCR, listing each CDR3 protein once. The sample includes hundreds of thousands of distinct CDR3 sequences, about a sixth of them seen just once. V was shortened by 7 bases and J by 7 bases, with 11 bases between the two germline ends. The V gene's germline CDR1 is MNHNY and CDR2 SVGAGI (reference sequence). This CDR3 comprises 12 residues. This clonotype was detected once. The origin of this receptor is a man between 18 and 29 years old who had mild COVID-19 (a few samples of this study predate the infection). Cell type and time point are not known. The sequencing sample was made of PBMCs or a T cell subset sorted from them (not recorded which). This rearrangement joins TRBV6-6 to TRBJ1-5; D unresolved. The DNA of the CDR3 is TGTGCCAGCACCGCGCGGGTCCAGCCCCAGCATTTT. It encodes CASTARVQPQHF.